This T cell receptor beta chain was found in a study of T cell responses to AZD1222 COVID-19 vaccine (dated by TCRdb to about 2021). In terms of the full investigation: Because spike-specific TCR depth and breadth did not differ between the two schedules, AZD1222 recipients who got a second dose at roughly 4 weeks were pooled with those who got a second dose at roughly 12 weeks. TCR sequencing covered fewer than 250 trial participants: 200 to 220 given two doses of AZD1222 and around 26 given two doses of MenACWY control vaccine. Trial participants were enrolled into age subgroups of 18-55, 56-69 and 70-plus years, which contained 148, 28 and 57 TCR-sequenced participants, respectively.

The time point tag for this specimen amounts to: baseline before first vaccination. Vaccinee samples came from UK trials COV001 and COV002, including a single-blind randomized controlled phase 2/3 trial of AZD1222 (ChAdOx1 nCoV-19) in healthy adults. For TCRbeta chain sequencing, PBMC samples were collected from trial participants at day 0 and at day 28 after the second dose. Between the V and J ends, shortened by 0 bases and 0 bases respectively, the junction contains 3 bases. The CDR3 contains 13 residues, cysteine and phenylalanine counted. The entry retains the CDR3 DNA only, 39 bases that are in frame from base 1. The germline V gene provides CDR1 SGHRS and CDR2 YFSETQ. General conclusions and limits of the study: Conclusions about previously exposed vaccinees are limited, since just 6 or 7 AZD1222 recipients were seropositive for SARS-CoV-2 at baseline. Because no day 14 peak-response samples were available, repertoires were characterized only after the peak T cell response. Epitopes outside the regions mutated in the B.1.351 and B.1.1.7 variants were reportedly recognized by nearly half of the unique spike-specific TCRs. Participants were mostly white British, with more females than males. The authors suggested clonal diversity may have been underestimated. The vaccine-associated CD4 TCRs covered the entire spike protein, and the dominant responses fell in regions 160-218 and 743-854. In the small 56-69-year group, the increase in depth fell short of significance, most likely because of low power. Spike-specific TCR breadth and depth rose significantly after two AZD1222 doses compared with day 0 and with MenACWY recipients.

About this clone itself: The antigen it recognizes is unknown. The record has no base qualities; no much larger clone is one base away. This sample also contains other DNA sequences that code for the same CDR3.

The CDR3 regions of human TCRbeta chains were analyzed by immunosequencing. As for the original processing: Repertoire TCRs were matched against a reference library of SARS-CoV-2-specific TCRs generated with the MIRA antigen-specificity platform. Breadth was defined as the fraction of unique TCRs that were SARS-CoV-2-associated, and depth was defined as the fraction of total T cells that were SARS-CoV-2-associated. Using the MIRA data, every spike-specific TCR was mapped to the spike region that the TCR reacted to and assigned to either a CD4 or a CD8 class. Log10-transformed breadth and depth values were compared by one-way ANOVA with Sidak's multiple comparisons tests. TCRdb limited this immuneACCESS table to in-frame rearrangements with V and J called. A share of clones is missing; checked studies link under half to unresolved V genes, and the rest is unexplained. V and J calls and clone size come straight from that table; D and trimming were deduced from the DNA. The sample table records about 180,000 clones; around nine tenths of these occur just once. Of the sample, 2.6% falls within the top ten clones.

Recombination joined TRBV5-1 with TRBJ1-1, with the D gene not confidently named. This clonotype was obtained from an adult in good health. The material sequenced was peripheral blood, taken on day 0 of AZD1222 vaccination. The CDR3 region reads CASSLDLNTEAFF. In nucleotide form, the sequence is TGCGCCAGCAGCTTGGACCTGAACACTGAAGCTTTCTTT.